This T cell receptor beta chain was sequenced in a study of shared clonotypes between healthy human individuals. Per the original data handling: For the immunoSEQ data, sequences were junction-only without quality scores, so filtering differed. The table came from immunoSEQ multiplex PCR; TCRdb's copy has only in-frame clones and leaves some out. For V, J and clone size, that table is used; D and trimming come from the DNA. The table has under 2,500,000 clones, approximately 96% seen once. As to this clone: Its antigen is undetermined. Additional DNA sequences in this sample encode the identical CDR3.

Points from the study as a whole: The sharing of 4.5% to 5% of naive CD4 clonotypes was seen across several donors. When compared with the clonotypes that were shared by all four sorted-subset donors, the non-shared clonotypes turned out to have lower generation probabilities.

The length of the CDR3 is 13 residues. CDR1 MDHEN and CDR2 SYDVKM come from the germline V gene. Trimming left V 3 bases short and J 4 bases short, with 7 bases between. The sequenced sample was naive CD4+ T cells sorted from blood. The subset here: CD45RA+ positively selected. The genes are TRBV28 and TRBJ1-5; unclear D gene. The receptor's source is a young man in good health. CDR3 protein: CASSFLGNQPQHF. CDR3 in DNA: TGTGCCAGCAGTTTTCTGGGTAATCAGCCCCAGCATTTT.